These T cell receptor beta chains were read from a single sample in a study of OX40 agonist ivuxolimab in advanced cancers. Libraries were prepared by immunoSEQ multiplex PCR; TCRdb keeps only in-frame clonotypes and omits some of them. In the table there are about 40,000 clones, about 85% of which are singletons. This specimen was CD4+ or CD8+ T cells sorted from blood, taken in a trial of the OX40 agonist ivuxolimab. The receptors stem from an adult with an advanced solid tumor such as melanoma, head and neck, liver or kidney cancer. Both conserved end residues are part of each CDR3. D genes are given only for firm matches. Clone size is shown for a subset of rows, as once, few, many or a class of expanded clone.

>TRBJ1-2|.|TRBV5-5|once
CASSQTYGYTF
TGTGCCAGCAGCCAAACCTATGGCTACACCTTC
>TRBJ1-4|.|TRBV18|.
CASSPGEKLFF
TGTGCCAGCTCACCTGGTGAAAAACTGTTTTTT
>TRBJ1-2|.|TRBV7-2|once
CASSFMNYGYTF
TGTGCCAGCAGCTTTATGAACTATGGCTACACCTTC
>TRBJ2-7|.|TRBV6-5|.
CASSYRYNYEQYF
TGTGCCAGCAGTTACCGCTACAACTACGAGCAGTACTTC
>TRBJ2-2|.|TRBV10-2|.
CASSPGRNTGELFF
TGCGCCAGCAGTCCGGGCCGGAACACCGGGGAGCTGTTTTTT
>TRBJ2-3|TRBD1|TRBV4-2|.
CASSQETGGMTDTQYF
TGTGCCAGCAGCCAAGAGACAGGGGGCATGACAGATACGCAGTATTTT
>TRBJ1-1|.|TRBV20-1|few
CSASERLAFF
TGCAGTGCTAGCGAGCGGTTGGCTTTCTTT
>TRBJ1-1|TRBD1|TRBV6-5|.
CASRTSGQGVAFF
TGTGCCAGCAGAACCTCGGGACAGGGGGTCGCTTTCTTT
>TRBJ2-7|.|TRBV7-2|.
CASGKPYEQYF
TGTGCCAGCGGAAAGCCCTACGAGCAGTACTTC
>TRBJ1-1|.|TRBV4-1|few
CASSQGILRRELMNTEAFF
TGCGCCAGCAGTCAAGGGATCCTCAGGCGGGAGCTTATGAACACTGAAGCTTTCTTT
>TRBJ2-1|.|TRBV18|.
CASSPGRNEQFF
TGTGCCAGCTCACCGGGACGCAATGAGCAGTTCTTC